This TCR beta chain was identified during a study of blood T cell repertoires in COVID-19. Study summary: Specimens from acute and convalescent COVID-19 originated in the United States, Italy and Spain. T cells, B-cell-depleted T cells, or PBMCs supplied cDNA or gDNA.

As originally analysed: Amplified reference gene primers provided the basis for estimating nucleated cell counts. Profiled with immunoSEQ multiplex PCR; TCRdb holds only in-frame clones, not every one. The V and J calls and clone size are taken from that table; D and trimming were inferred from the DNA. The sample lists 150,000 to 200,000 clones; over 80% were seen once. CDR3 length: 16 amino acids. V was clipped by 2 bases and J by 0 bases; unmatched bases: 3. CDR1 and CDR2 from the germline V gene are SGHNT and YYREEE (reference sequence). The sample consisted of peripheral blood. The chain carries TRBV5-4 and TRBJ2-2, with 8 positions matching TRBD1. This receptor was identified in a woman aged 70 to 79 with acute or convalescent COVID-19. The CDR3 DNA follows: TGTGCCAGCAGCTTTACAGGGGGTACGAACACCGGGGAGCTGTTTTTT. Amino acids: CASSFTGGTNTGELFF.